This T cell receptor (beta chain) was sequenced during a study of regulatory dendritic cells for organ transplantation. Sorted subsets were CFSE-labeled and cultured roughly 5 days with allogeneic dendritic cells. This CDR3 is 15 amino acids long. Per germline, CDR1 SQVTM and CDR2 ANQGSEA. Trimming took 7 bases from V and 4 from J; bases not matched to a gene: 14. TCRdb's table, derived via immunoSEQ multiplex PCR, lists solely in-frame clones and lacks some. The table shows more than 10,000 clones, with approximately 56% occurring only once. This clone occurred once. Antigen: not known. The chain employs TRBV29-1 and TRBJ2-3; 7 bases align to TRBD1. The sample taken for sequencing was naive CD8+ T cells from blood cultured with dendritic cells. Sample subset: CD45RA+ naive T cells. This receptor was obtained from a human donor in good health. The chain's CDR3 is CSDTHRQGSPDTQYF. CDR3 nucleotide sequence: TGCAGCGACACCCACCGACAGGGATCCCCAGATACGCAGTATTTT.